One and the same sample provided the 18 T cell receptor beta chains below, sequenced in a study of shared clonotypes between healthy human individuals. Assay used: immunoSEQ multiplex PCR; TCRdb lists only in-frame clones, some missing. There are about 980,000 clones in the sample; about three quarters occur only once, and roughly 1.5% lies in the top ten. The specimen sequenced was memory CD4+ T cells sorted from blood. Sample subset: CD45RA-negative fraction. The origin of the receptors is a young man in good health.

The chain recombines TRBV6-1 with TRBJ1-1; no reliable D call. CDR3 size: 13 residues. Trimming left V 7 bases short and J 1 base short, with 10 bases between. Looked up from germline, CDR1 is MNHNS and CDR2 is SASEGT. The CDR3 here is CASNDGPNTEAFF. CDR3 nucleotides: TGTGCCAGCAATGACGGCCCGAACACTGAAGCTTTCTTT.

The genes are TRBV25-1 and TRBJ1-1; tentatively, D is TRBD1 (6 bases). The germline CDR1 and CDR2 sequences are MGHDK and SYGVNS. The V end lost 7 bases, the J end lost 1 base, and 13 bases lay between the germline ends. This CDR3 region has 14 residues. The CDR3 here is CASTAGQKNTEAFF. The CDR3 DNA sequence: TGTGCCAGCACCGCAGGACAGAAGAACACTGAAGCTTTCTTT.

V usage is TRBV6-5 and J usage is TRBJ1-5; TRBD1 agrees at 7 bases. CDR1 is MNHEY and CDR2 is SVGAGI in the germline V gene. Trimming at V came to 4 bases and at J to 3 bases, leaving 6 bases not matched to a gene. There are 15 residues in the CDR3. As DNA, the CDR3 is TGTGCCAGCAGTTTGTACACAGGGGACAATCAGCCCCAGCATTTT. Residues: CASSLYTGDNQPQHF.

The chain combines TRBV28 with TRBJ2-7; D perhaps matches TRBD2 (6 bases). The V and J ends lost 7 bases and 6 bases respectively, with 22 bases between them. Germline loops: CDR1 MDHEN, CDR2 SYDVKM. This CDR3 is built from 15 residues. This chain's CDR3 is CASIGGGARGREQYF. The CDR3, as DNA: TGTGCCAGCATCGGTGGCGGGGCCCGCGGGCGCGAGCAGTACTTC.

The J gene is TRBJ2-7, the V gene TRBV5-5; D remains ambiguous. The CDR3 loop spans 13 amino acids. The germline V gene encodes CDR1 SGHKS and CDR2 YYEKEE (reference sequence). With 0 bases removed from V and 7 bases from J, the gap between germline ends came to 11 bases. CDR3 sequence: CASSLVPLGEQYF. The CDR3 DNA follows: TGTGCCAGCAGCTTGGTGCCCCTGGGGGAGCAGTACTTC.

In this sample, this clone turned up once. This rearrangement joins TRBV6-1 to TRBJ1-5; TRBD1 matches 7 bases. The CDR3 is made up of 14 amino acids. V gave up 6 bases and J gave up 5 bases; unmatched junction bases: 7. Germline loops: CDR1 MNHNS, CDR2 SASEGT. The CDR3: CASSRYRGYQPQHF. CDR3 nucleotide sequence: TGTGCCAGCAGCCGTTACAGGGGCTATCAGCCCCAGCATTTT.

The chain employs TRBV6-1 and TRBJ1-2; 7 bases agree with TRBD1. The CDR3 is 14 amino acids. From germline, CDR1 is MNHNS and CDR2 SASEGT. Losses at the gene ends were 3 bases for V and 6 bases for J; bases not matched to a gene: 7. The CDR3 reads CASSDNRGLNGYTF. CDR3 coding DNA: TGTGCCAGCAGTGATAATAGGGGGCTGAATGGCTACACCTTC.

This clone was detected many times. This chain joins TRBV2 and TRBJ1-6; 7 nucleotides align to TRBD1. The J segment lost 9 bases and the V segment lost 6 bases, leaving 11 bases of the junction unmatched. CDR3 length equals 15 residues. From germline, CDR1 is SNHLY and CDR2 FYNNEI. The CDR3 loop is CASRQGTVSGSPLHF. CDR3 in DNA: TGTGCCAGCAGACAGGGGACGGTGAGTGGTTCACCCCTCCACTTT.

This clone was detected only once. V usage is TRBV5-4 and J usage is TRBJ2-1; TRBD2 might be the D (6 bases). Trimming removed 0 bases at V and 10 bases at J, with 20 bases between. The CDR3 length is 16 residues. Germline V gene lookup returns CDR1 SGHNT and CDR2 YYREEE (reference sequence). CDR3 protein: CASSLEGLGTFWEQFF. CDR3 DNA sequence: TGTGCCAGCAGCTTGGAGGGACTGGGGACCTTTTGGGAGCAGTTCTTC.

The V gene is TRBV5-6, the J gene TRBJ1-5, with TRBD1 matching 8 bases. Germline V gene data show CDR1 as SGHDT and CDR2 as YYEEEE. This CDR3 spans 15 amino acids. V was clipped by 0 bases and J by 6 bases; unmatched bases: 5. CDR3 sequence reads: CASSLGQGIVQPQHF. The CDR3 DNA reads as TGTGCCAGCAGCTTGGGACAGGGGATAGTTCAGCCCCAGCATTTT.

This clone was seen more than once but under ten times. The DNA of the CDR3 is TGTGCCAGCAGCAAGGGGTGGGGGTCCTTTAGCAATCAGCCCCAGCATTTT. This translates into CASSKGWGSFSNQPQHF. V and J are TRBV21-1 and TRBJ1-5. TRBV21-1 represents a pseudogene. The CDR3 runs 17 residues.

The J gene is TRBJ2-3, the V gene TRBV10-3, with 9 bases aligning to TRBD1. Germline-derived CDR1 and CDR2 are ENHRY and SYGVKD. The CDR3 has 14 residues. Losses at the gene ends were 4 bases for V and 5 bases for J; bases not matched to a gene: 4. For the CDR3, the DNA is TGTGCCATCAGTGCACAGGGGGCCGGAGATACGCAGTATTTT. Translation: CAISAQGAGDTQYF.

The chain joins TRBV5-1 to TRBJ1-4; D is ambiguous. The CDR3 loop spans 15 amino acids. V was trimmed by 5 bases and J by 5 bases, leaving 16 bases between them. The germline V gene encodes CDR1 SGHRS and CDR2 YFSETQ. CDR3 amino acids: CASSLEFAGNEKLFF. CDR3 coding DNA: TGCGCCAGCAGTCTTGAGTTCGCGGGGAATGAAAAACTGTTTTTT.

J is TRBJ2-5 and V is TRBV11-2, with D perhaps matching TRBD2 (7 bases). The germline V and J ends were trimmed by 0 bases and 4 bases, with 12 bases remaining between them. CDR1 and CDR2 from the germline V gene are SGHAT and FQNNGV. CDR3 length: 15 amino acids. CDR3 DNA sequence: TGTGCCAGCAGCTTAGATGCGGGGGCTTCAGAGACCCAGTACTTC. Protein sequence: CASSLDAGASETQYF. Complete variable domain (other parts from reference TRBV11-2 and TRBJ2-5): EAGVAQSPRYKIIEKRQSVAFWCNPISGHATLYWYQQILGQGPKLLIQFQNNGVVDDSQLPKDRFSAERLKGVDSTLKIQPAKLEDSAVYLCASSLDAGASETQYFGPGTRLLVL.

The chain couples TRBV5-1 to TRBJ2-2; D might be TRBD1 (6 bases). V was shortened by 4 bases and J by 6 bases, with 16 bases between the two germline ends. The CDR3 loop spans 15 amino acids. Germline CDR1 reads SGHRS; CDR2 reads YFSETQ. The CDR3 here is CASSPDSLSPGELFF. CDR3 DNA sequence: TGCGCCAGCAGCCCGGACAGTTTATCCCCCGGGGAGCTGTTTTTT.

The chain joins TRBV19 to TRBJ2-7; 7 bases map to TRBD1. With V trimmed by 6 bases and J by 5 bases, 1 base remained unmatched. Germline V gives CDR1 LNHDA, CDR2 SQIVND (reference sequence). The CDR3 runs to 11 residues. The CDR3 DNA sequence: TGTGCCAGTAGAGACAGGGACGAGCAGTACTTC. Protein: CASRDRDEQYF.

The chain carries TRBV6-1 and TRBJ2-1, with D perhaps matching TRBD1 or TRBD2 (7 bases each). Deletions cut 5 bases from V and 4 bases from J, with 15 bases between. Germline V gene lookup returns CDR1 MNHNS and CDR2 SASEGT. CDR3 length: 15 residues. Written as DNA, the CDR3 is TGTGCCAGCAGTCCCCTCAGGGGGGGGTACAATGAGCAGTTCTTC. Translation gives CASSPLRGGYNEQFF.

A few counts support this clone. This rearrangement joins TRBV7-6 to TRBJ2-1; TRBD1 aligns across 7 bases. The CDR3 spans 15 residues. The trim removed 6 bases at V and 5 bases at J, leaving 10 bases unmatched. Germline V gene sequence: CDR1 SGHVS, CDR2 FNYEAQ. CDR3 coding DNA: TGTGCCAGCAGTGTCTGGGGACAGTCCCACAATGAGCAGTTCTTC. Its translation: CASSVWGQSHNEQFF.